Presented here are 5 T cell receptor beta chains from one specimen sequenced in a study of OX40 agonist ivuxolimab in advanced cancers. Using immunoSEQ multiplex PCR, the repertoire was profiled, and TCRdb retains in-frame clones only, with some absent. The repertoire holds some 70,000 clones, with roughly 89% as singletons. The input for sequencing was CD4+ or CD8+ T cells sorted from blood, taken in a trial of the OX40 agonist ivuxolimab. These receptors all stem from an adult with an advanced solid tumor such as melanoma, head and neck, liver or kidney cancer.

CDR3 sequence reads: CASSPGLAGGNEQFF. CDR3 coding DNA: TGTGCCAGCTCACCAGGACTAGCGGGGGGGAATGAGCAGTTCTTC. V is TRBV18 and J is TRBJ2-1, with 15 bases that match TRBD2. The CDR3 runs to 15 residues. The junction had 0 bases not matched to a gene; V was cut back by 2 bases and J by 7 bases. Germline lookup yields CDR1 KGHSH and CDR2 LQKENI.

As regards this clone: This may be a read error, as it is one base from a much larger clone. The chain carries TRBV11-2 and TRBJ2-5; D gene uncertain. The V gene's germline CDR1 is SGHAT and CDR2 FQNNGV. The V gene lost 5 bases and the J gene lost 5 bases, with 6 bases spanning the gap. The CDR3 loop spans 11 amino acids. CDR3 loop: CASSPEETQYF. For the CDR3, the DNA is TGTGCCAGCAGCCCTGAGGAGACCCAGTACTTC.

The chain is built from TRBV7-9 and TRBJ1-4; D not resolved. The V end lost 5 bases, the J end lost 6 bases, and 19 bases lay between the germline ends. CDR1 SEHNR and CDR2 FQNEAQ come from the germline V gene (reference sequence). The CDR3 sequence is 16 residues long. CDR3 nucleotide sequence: TGTGCCAGCAGCCCAAAATCGGGGAATTATCATGAAAAACTGTTTTTT. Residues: CASSPKSGNYHEKLFF.

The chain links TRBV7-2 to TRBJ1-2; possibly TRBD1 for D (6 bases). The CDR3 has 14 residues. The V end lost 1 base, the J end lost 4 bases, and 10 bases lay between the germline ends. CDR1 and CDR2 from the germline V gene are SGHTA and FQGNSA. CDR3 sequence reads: CASSLDRGAYGYTF. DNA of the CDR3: TGTGCCAGCAGCTTAGACCGGGGGGCCTATGGCTACACCTTC.

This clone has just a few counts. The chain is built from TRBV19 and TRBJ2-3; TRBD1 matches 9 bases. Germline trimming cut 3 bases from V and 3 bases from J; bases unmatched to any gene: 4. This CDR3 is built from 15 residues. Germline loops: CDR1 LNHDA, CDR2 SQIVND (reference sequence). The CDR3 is CASSMGQGRTDTQYF. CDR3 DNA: TGTGCCAGTAGTATGGGACAGGGTAGAACAGATACGCAGTATTTT.